This is a list of T cell receptor beta chains from one sample in a study of identical twins. TCRdb passed the 5' RACE reads through MiXCR, listing each CDR3 protein once. This sample has hundreds of thousands of distinct CDR3 sequences, with more than 9% found just once. Separately, the same data were catalogued under a study of yellow fever vaccine responses in identical twins.

Source material: PBMCs. The receptor set was obtained from a woman under 30 in good health. The CDR3 runs from the conserved cysteine through the conserved F or W. D genes are given only for firm matches. Not every row has a clone size; where given, it reads once, few, many or a size class.

V	D	size	J	CDR3	DNA
TRBV20-1	TRBD2	few	TRBJ2-3	CSASPGTSGKGDTQYF	TGCAGTGCTAGCCCAGGGACTAGCGGGAAGGGGGATACGCAGTATTTT
TRBV6-5	TRBD2	few	TRBJ2-3	CASSYSYLAGAGNTQYF	TGTGCCAGCAGTTACTCGTACCTAGCGGGGGCCGGGAATACGCAGTATTTT
TRBV4-1	TRBD1	many	TRBJ1-1	CASSRDRDDEAFF	TGCGCCAGCAGCCGCGACAGGGATGATGAAGCTTTCTTT
TRBV7-9	TRBD1	once	TRBJ1-2	CASSSDGQGIYGYTF	TGTGCCAGCAGCTCAGACGGACAGGGGATATATGGCTACACCTTC
TRBV6-1	NA	few	TRBJ1-5	CASSPAVGPHQPQHF	TGTGCCAGCAGTCCTGCCGTGGGTCCGCATCAGCCCCAGCATTTT
TRBV20-1	NA	NA	TRBJ2-5	CSALGATGETQYF	TGCAGTGCCTTGGGGGCCACCGGGGAGACCCAGTACTTC
TRBV7-2	NA	many	TRBJ1-6	CASSTGPAISPLHF	TGTGCCAGCAGCACGGGTCCGGCAATTTCACCCCTCCACTTT
TRBV7-3	NA	NA	TRBJ2-1	CASSSDGGSSYNEQFF	TGTGCCAGCAGCTCGGACGGAGGAAGCTCCTACAATGAGCAGTTCTTC
TRBV12-3/TRBV12-4	TRBD1	many	TRBJ1-5	CASSQQGAVGNQPQHF	TGTGCCAGCAGTCAACAGGGGGCGGTGGGCAATCAGCCCCAGCATTTT
TRBV5-1	NA	NA	TRBJ1-1	CASRRTNPSNTEAFF	TGCGCCAGCAGGCGGACAAACCCTTCGAACACTGAAGCTTTCTTT
TRBV4-1	NA	NA	TRBJ2-7	CASSLIQGSYEQYF	TGCGCCAGCAGCCTGATCCAAGGCTCCTACGAGCAGTACTTC
TRBV12-3/TRBV12-4	NA	many	TRBJ2-2	CASSSGGRTGELFF	TGTGCCAGCAGCTCCGGGGGTAGGACCGGGGAGCTGTTTTTT
TRBV6-5	NA	few	TRBJ1-1	CASSLGVKAFF	TGTGCCAGCTCCCTGGGGGTGAAAGCTTTCTTT
TRBV7-9	TRBD1	many	TRBJ1-1	CASSLGQGAETEAFF	TGTGCCAGCAGCTTGGGACAGGGGGCAGAGACTGAAGCTTTCTTT
TRBV11-3	TRBD1	many	TRBJ1-1	CASSHRGTENTEAFF	TGTGCCAGCAGCCACAGGGGGACAGAGAACACTGAAGCTTTCTTT
TRBV12-3/TRBV12-4	NA	NA	TRBJ2-1	CASSSSLTGTLSYNEQFF	TGTGCCAGCAGCAGTTCCCTAACCGGGACCCTCTCCTACAATGAGCAGTTCTTC
TRBV29-1	NA	many	TRBJ1-1	CSVDVRNTEAFF	TGCAGCGTTGACGTTCGAAACACTGAAGCTTTCTTT
TRBV12-3/TRBV12-4	TRBD2	many	TRBJ2-5	CASKRGLAGGGETQYF	TGTGCCAGCAAAAGGGGACTAGCGGGAGGCGGAGAGACCCAGTACTTC
TRBV5-1	NA	many	TRBJ2-7	CASSLAEAGNEQYF	TGCGCCAGCAGCTTGGCCGAGGCGGGGAACGAGCAGTACTTC
TRBV5-1	NA	few	TRBJ1-1	CASSLPGYEAFF	TGCGCCAGCAGCTTGCCAGGTTATGAAGCTTTCTTT
TRBV13	NA	few	TRBJ1-3	CASSSREPRSGNTIYF	TGTGCCAGCAGCTCCCGGGAACCGAGGTCTGGAAACACCATATATTTT
TRBV5-1	TRBD1	NA	TRBJ1-4	CASSSTGVEKLFF	TGCGCCAGCAGTAGTACAGGGGTCGAAAAACTGTTTTTT
TRBV7-9	NA	few	TRBJ2-3	CASSPTSADTQYF	TGTGCCAGCAGTCCTACGAGCGCAGATACGCAGTATTTT
TRBV9	NA	NA	TRBJ1-5	CASSAGQLNQPQHF	TGTGCCAGCAGCGCCGGACAGCTCAATCAGCCCCAGCATTTT
TRBV12-3/TRBV12-4	NA	few	TRBJ1-2	CASTYTAAYGYTF	TGTGCCAGCACCTACACAGCTGCCTATGGCTACACCTTC
TRBV10-2	NA	NA	TRBJ1-2	CASSELPQGDYGYTF	TGCGCCAGCAGTGAGCTCCCCCAGGGTGACTATGGCTACACCTTC
TRBV6-1	NA	few	TRBJ1-5	CASGWDKYSNQPQHF	TGTGCCAGCGGGTGGGACAAGTATAGCAATCAGCCCCAGCATTTT
TRBV4-1	TRBD2	NA	TRBJ2-5	CASSQGTTSGGWETQYF	TGCGCCAGCAGCCAAGGGACGACTAGCGGGGGGTGGGAGACCCAGTACTTC
TRBV5-1	NA	NA	TRBJ1-2	CASSLAVTDYGYTF	TGCGCCAGCAGCTTGGCCGTAACAGACTATGGCTACACCTTC